A single sample gave rise to the 11 T cell receptor beta chains below, sequenced in a study of shared clonotypes between healthy human individuals. TCRdb keeps only in-frame clones here, not all; method: immunoSEQ multiplex PCR. The profile shows hundreds of thousands of clones, 72% of them singletons. Sequencing was done on a sample of memory CD4+ T cells sorted from blood. As to subset: CD45RA-negative fraction. All receptors derive from a woman aged 25 to 39 in good health.

The chain joins TRBV11-2 to TRBJ2-7, with 9 bases aligning to TRBD2. Germline CDR1 reads SGHAT; CDR2 reads FQNNGV. The CDR3 is 15 amino acids. Losses at the gene ends were 1 base for V and 9 bases for J; bases not matched to a gene: 10. CDR3 sequence: CASSLALPGLAGQYF. CDR3 nucleotide sequence: TGTGCCAGCAGCTTAGCCCTACCGGGACTAGCTGGGCAGTACTTC.

The chain links TRBV5-1 to TRBJ2-3; 8 bases agree with TRBD1. Germline CDR1 reads SGHRS; CDR2 reads YFSETQ. CDR3 length: 14 residues. Trimming took 4 bases from V and 5 from J; bases not matched to a gene: 6. The CDR3 is CASSLDRVGDTQYF. CDR3 in DNA: TGCGCCAGCAGCCTGGACAGGGTGGGAGATACGCAGTATTTT.

A word on this clone: With only one base between it and a far larger clone, this is likely a read error. Other nucleotide sequences from this sample produce the same CDR3. The gene calls are TRBV19 and TRBJ1-5, with a weak D call TRBD1 (6 bases). Germline V gives CDR1 LNHDA, CDR2 SQIVND (reference sequence). The CDR3 is 14 amino acids. The CDR3 nucleotides read TGTGCCAGTAACCCCCAGGGGTTCAATCAGCCACAGCATTTT. Encoded protein: CASNPQGFNQPQHF.

This chain connects TRBV4-1 to TRBJ2-7, with D uncertain. Per the germline V gene, CDR1 is MGHRA and CDR2 is YSYEKL. The CDR3 totals 14 residues. Trimming stripped 0 bases from V and 6 bases from J, with 12 bases between. CDR3 protein: CASSQDQVSAEQYF. Written as DNA, the CDR3 is TGCGCCAGCAGCCAAGATCAGGTATCGGCCGAGCAGTACTTC.

The rearrangement links TRBV6-5 to TRBJ2-1; 7 positions agree with TRBD1. The CDR3 totals 15 residues. V shed 5 bases and J 4 bases; nucleotides not matched to a gene: 8. Germline CDR1 MNHEY, CDR2 SVGAGI. The CDR3 loop is CASSPKGQPYNEQFF. CDR3 in DNA: TGTGCCAGCAGTCCCAAGGGACAGCCTTACAATGAGCAGTTCTTC.

This clone has only one observation. The DNA for the CDR3 is TGTGCCAGCGGGACTAGCGGAGGCCGGGAGCAGTACTTC. Translating it yields CASGTSGGREQYF. This chain links TRBV2 with TRBJ2-7; 11 bases fit TRBD2. Germline V gene sequence: CDR1 SNHLY, CDR2 FYNNEI. The V segment lost 8 bases and the J segment 7 bases; nucleotides outside the gene matches: 7. This CDR3 region has 13 residues.

The chain couples TRBV5-6 to TRBJ1-2; D gene unclear. The CDR3 sequence is 14 residues long. Germline V CDR1 and CDR2: SGHDT, YYEEEE. Between the trimmed V and J ends, which lost 1 base and 4 bases, there was a span of 11 bases. For the CDR3, the DNA is TGTGCCAGCAGCTTGCTCGACAACCTCTATGGCTACACCTTC. Translating gives CASSLLDNLYGYTF.

This rearrangement joins TRBV28 to TRBJ2-5; 7 bases align to TRBD1. Germline-derived CDR1 and CDR2 are MDHEN and SYDVKM. CDR3 length: 15 amino acids. Unmatched junction bases numbered 11, after V lost 5 bases and J lost 5 bases. The CDR3 sequence is CASSGQEASMETQYF. CDR3 bases: TGTGCCAGCAGTGGACAGGAGGCAAGTATGGAGACCCAGTACTTC.

J is TRBJ2-3 and V is TRBV6-4; D gene ambiguous. Trimming removed 4 bases from V and 1 base from J, with 9 bases in between. The germline CDR1 and CDR2 sequences are MRHNA and SNTAGT. The CDR3 loop spans 14 amino acids. The CDR3 here is CASSGAGGTDTQYF. Written as DNA, the CDR3 is TGTGCCAGCAGTGGGGCCGGAGGCACAGATACGCAGTATTTT.

This clone was counted only a few times. V usage is TRBV5-1 and J usage is TRBJ2-5, with 9 bases that match TRBD2. This CDR3 has 16 amino acids. J lost 2 bases, V lost 0 bases, and 5 bases had no gene match. Germline assignment: CDR1 SGHRS and CDR2 YFSETQ. CDR3 residues: CASSLAPLAGQETQYF. DNA of the CDR3: TGCGCCAGCAGCTTGGCGCCGCTAGCGGGACAAGAGACCCAGTACTTC. The entire variable domain, with the rest obtained from reference TRBV5-1 and TRBJ2-5, is as follows: KAGVTQTPRYLIKTRGQQVTLSCSPISGHRSVSWYQQTPGQGLQFLFEYFSETQRNKGNFPGRFSGRQFSNSRSEMNVSTLELGDSALYLCASSLAPLAGQETQYFGPGTRLLVL.

The rearrangement uses TRBV28 and TRBJ2-5, with TRBD1 as a possible D gene (5 bases). TRBJ2-7 explains the end of the DNA better; the J call may be wrong. The germline V gene encodes CDR1 MDHEN and CDR2 SYDVKM. This CDR3 spans 13 amino acids. The CDR3 spells CASSSGYSYEQYF. The CDR3 DNA is TGTGCCAGCAGCTCAGGGTACTCCTACGAGCAGTACTTC.